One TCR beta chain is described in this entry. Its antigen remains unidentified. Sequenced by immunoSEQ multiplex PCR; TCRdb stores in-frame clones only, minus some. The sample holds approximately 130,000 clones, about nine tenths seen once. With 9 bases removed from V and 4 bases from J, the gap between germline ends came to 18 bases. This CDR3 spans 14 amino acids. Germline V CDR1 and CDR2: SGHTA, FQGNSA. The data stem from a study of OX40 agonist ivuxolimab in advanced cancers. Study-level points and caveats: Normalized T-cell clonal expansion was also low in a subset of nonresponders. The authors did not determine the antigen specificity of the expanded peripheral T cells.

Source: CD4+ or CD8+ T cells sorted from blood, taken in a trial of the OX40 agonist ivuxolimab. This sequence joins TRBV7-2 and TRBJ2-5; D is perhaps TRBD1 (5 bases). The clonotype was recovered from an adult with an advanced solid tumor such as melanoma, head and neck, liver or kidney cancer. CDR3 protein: CASTPGSRRETQYF. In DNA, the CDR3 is TGTGCCAGTACTCCAGGGTCCCGGCGAGAGACCCAGTACTTC.